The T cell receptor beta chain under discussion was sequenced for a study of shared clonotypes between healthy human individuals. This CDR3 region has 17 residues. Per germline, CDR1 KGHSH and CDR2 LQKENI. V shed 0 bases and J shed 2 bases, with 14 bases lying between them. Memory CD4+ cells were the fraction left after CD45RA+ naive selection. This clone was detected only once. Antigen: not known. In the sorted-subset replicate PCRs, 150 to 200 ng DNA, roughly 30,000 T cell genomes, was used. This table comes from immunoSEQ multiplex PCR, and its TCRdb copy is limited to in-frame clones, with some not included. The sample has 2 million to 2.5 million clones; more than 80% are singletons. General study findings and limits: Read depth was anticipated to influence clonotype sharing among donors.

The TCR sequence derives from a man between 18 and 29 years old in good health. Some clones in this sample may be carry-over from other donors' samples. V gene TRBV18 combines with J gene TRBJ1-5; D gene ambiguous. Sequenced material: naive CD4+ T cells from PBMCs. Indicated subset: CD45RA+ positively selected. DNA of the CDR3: TGTGCCAGCTCACCACCGGGTTTGGAGGGCGGCAATCAGCCCCAGCATTTT. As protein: CASSPPGLEGGNQPQHF. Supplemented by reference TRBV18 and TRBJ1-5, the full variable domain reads NAGVMQNPRHLVRRRGQEARLRCSPMKGHSHVYWYRQLPEEGLKFMVYLQKENIIDESGMPKERFSAEFPKEGPSILRIQQVVRGDSAAYFCASSPPGLEGGNQPQHFGDGTRLSIL.